This T cell receptor beta chain appears in the sequencing data of a study of T and B cells in COVID-19 patients. This clonotype is labeled medium-sized. Its matching antigen is unknown. Each TRB amplification used roughly 250-550 ng of genomic DNA from blood. Whole-study results and caveats: In COVID-19 patients, T cell receptor beta variable and joining gene use was reportedly strongly skewed.

The CDR3 length is 12 residues. The V end lost 5 bases, the J end lost 0 bases, and 5 bases lay between the germline ends. Germline V gene lookup returns CDR1 SGHNT and CDR2 YENEEA. TRB rearrangements were amplified by multiplex PCR with BIOMED2 TRB-A/B primers. TCRdb re-called the multiplex PCR reads with MiXCR, one entry per CDR3 protein. The data hold 23,000 or so distinct CDR3 sequences, with approximately 30% observed a single time. The chain recombines TRBV11-3 with TRBJ2-7; no clear D. The source of this sequence is a human donor who had recovered from COVID-19. Sequencing input: blood. CDR3 nucleotides: TGTGCCAGCAGCCCGAGCTCCTACGAGCAGTACTTC. Translating it yields CASSPSSYEQYF.